This TCR beta chain appears in the sequencing data of a study of Ad26.COV2.S vaccination and SARS-CoV-2 variants. Sequencing used immunoSEQ multiplex PCR; TCRdb keeps in-frame clones, though not all of them. Of about 350,000 clones detected, approximately 86% appear once; the ten largest clones hold about 11%. General observations from the study: Vaccine and placebo recipients had comparable breadth of non-spike TCRs. The study found higher spike-specific TCR breadth in vaccine than placebo recipients.

Stated treatment: 15 to 20 received Ad26.COV2.S at low or high dose, single or two shots; 5 received placebo; per-sample allocation not given. The study sampled participants on day 63 after the first vaccine or placebo injection. The germline gives CDR1 MNHEY, CDR2 SVGEGT. With V trimmed by 6 bases and J by 4 bases, 12 bases remained unmatched. The CDR3 has 15 residues. This clone appeared a single time. Antigen specificity is unknown. The chain joins TRBV6-2 or TRBV6-3 to TRBJ2-7; 7 nucleotides align to TRBD1. The source was peripheral blood, collected in a trial of Ad26.COV2.S vaccine versus placebo. The clonotype was recovered from a person aged 18-65 years who received the Ad26.COV2.S COVID-19 vaccine or a placebo. The CDR3 nucleotides are TGTGCCAGCAGCTTAACGACAGGGTTGAGTTACGAGCAGTACTTC. Its protein is CASSLTTGLSYEQYF.